Listed here are 10 T cell receptor beta chains from one sample, sequenced in a study of OX40 agonist ivuxolimab in advanced cancers. Sequenced by immunoSEQ multiplex PCR; TCRdb stores in-frame clones only, minus some. The table has about 48,000 clones, nearly 85% seen once. Sequenced material: CD4+ or CD8+ T cells sorted from blood, taken in a trial of the OX40 agonist ivuxolimab. The receptors derive from an adult with an advanced solid tumor such as melanoma, head and neck, liver or kidney cancer.

This chain joins TRBV7-9 and TRBJ1-3; D remains unclear. Trimming cost V 3 bases and J 0 bases, with 18 bases left between them. From germline, CDR1 is SEHNR and CDR2 FQNEAQ (reference sequence). The CDR3 consists of 18 residues. The DNA for the CDR3 is TGTGCCAGCAGCTTCCTCCGAGTACGGGATCACTCTGGAAACACCATATATTTT. This translates into CASSFLRVRDHSGNTIYF.

The chain is built from TRBV29-1 and TRBJ2-7; the match to TRBD1 covers 10 bases. Per germline, CDR1 SQVTM and CDR2 ANQGSEA. The CDR3 is 14 residues long. V trimming: 6 bases; J trimming: 7 bases; junction bases outside the gene matches: 12. CDR3 in amino acids: CSVARDRGRGEQYF. CDR3 DNA: TGCAGCGTGGCGAGGGACAGGGGCCGGGGGGAGCAGTACTTC.

CDR3 in amino acids: CASSLGPGGSYEQYF. The CDR3 DNA is TGTGCCAGCAGCTTAGGCCCAGGGGGATCCTACGAGCAGTACTTC. V is TRBV7-8 and J is TRBJ2-7; 7 nucleotides align to TRBD1. With 1 base clipped from V and 1 base from J, the junction kept 4 bases outside the gene matches. The V gene's germline CDR1 is SGHVS and CDR2 FQNEAQ. This CDR3 contains 15 residues.

This clone was observed a handful of times. The rearrangement uses TRBV19 and TRBJ1-3; maybe TRBD1 (5 bases). Germline assignment: CDR1 LNHDA and CDR2 SQIVND (reference sequence). CDR3 size: 14 residues. The ends were cut back, 9 bases at V and 1 base at J, with 13 bases in the middle. The CDR3 DNA reads TGTGCCAGCACGCGTGGGGGATCTGGAAACACCATATATTTT. It is translated as CASTRGGSGNTIYF.

The chain has TRBV9 and TRBJ2-2, with TRBD1 identical over 8 bases. Germline V CDR1 and CDR2: SGDLS, YYNGEE. This CDR3 region has 16 residues. V lost 3 bases, J lost 0 bases, and 4 bases stayed unmatched. DNA of the CDR3: TGTGCCAGCAGCGCCGGACAGGGAGCGAACACCGGGGAGCTGTTTTTT. Its protein product is CASSAGQGANTGELFF. Drawing the rest from reference TRBV9 and TRBJ2-2, the complete variable domain is DSGVTQTPKHLITATGQRVTLRCSPRSGDLSVYWYQQSLDQGLQFLIQYYNGEERAKGNILERFSAQQFPDLHSELNLSSLELGDSALYFCASSAGQGANTGELFFGEGSRLTVL.

The rearrangement joins TRBV5-5 to TRBJ2-5; 9 bases match TRBD1. V lost 3 bases, J lost 5 bases, and 5 bases stayed unmatched. Germline CDR1 SGHKS, CDR2 YYEKEE (reference sequence). CDR3 length equals 14 residues. Here the CDR3 reads CASSWGQGRETQYF. CDR3 in DNA: TGTGCCAGCAGCTGGGGACAGGGAAGGGAGACCCAGTACTTC.

This clone was seen only a few times. The chain joins TRBV6-6 to TRBJ2-7; D might be TRBD1 (5 bases). V was pared by 1 base and J by 5 bases, with 6 bases between. This CDR3 has 12 residues. CDR1 is MNHNY, CDR2 SVGAGI, per germline (reference sequence). The CDR3 protein is CASSYLGDEQYF. The CDR3, as DNA: TGTGCCAGCAGTTACTTAGGGGACGAGCAGTACTTC.

This sequence joins TRBV15 and TRBJ1-6; TRBD1 is a possible D gene (6 bases). The CDR3 is made up of 16 amino acids. The germline V gene encodes CDR1 LNHNV and CDR2 YYDKDF (reference sequence). V gave up 3 bases and J gave up 5 bases, with 14 bases separating them. CDR3 nucleotides: TGTGCCACCAGCAGGGAAACCGGGACAAATAATTCACCCCTCCACTTT. As protein: CATSRETGTNNSPLHF.

The chain joins TRBV9 to TRBJ2-1; 11 bases are a match to TRBD2. From germline, CDR1 is SGDLS and CDR2 YYNGEE. The trim removed 3 bases at V and 0 bases at J, leaving 5 bases unmatched. This CDR3 comprises 17 residues. In DNA, the CDR3 is TGTGCCAGCAGCGCGTCTAGCGGGGGGAGCTCCTACAATGAGCAGTTCTTC. As protein: CASSASSGGSSYNEQFF.

In its sample, this clone was seen once. The J gene is TRBJ2-3, the V gene TRBV5-1, with D possibly called TRBD1 or TRBD2 (5 bases each). Germline V lookup: CDR1 SGHRS, CDR2 YFSETQ. Trimming pared 0 bases from V and 5 bases from J, leaving 10 bases between. The CDR3 loop spans 14 amino acids. The CDR3 spells CASSLGDALDTQYF. The DNA of the CDR3 is TGCGCCAGCAGCTTGGGGGACGCTTTAGATACGCAGTATTTT.